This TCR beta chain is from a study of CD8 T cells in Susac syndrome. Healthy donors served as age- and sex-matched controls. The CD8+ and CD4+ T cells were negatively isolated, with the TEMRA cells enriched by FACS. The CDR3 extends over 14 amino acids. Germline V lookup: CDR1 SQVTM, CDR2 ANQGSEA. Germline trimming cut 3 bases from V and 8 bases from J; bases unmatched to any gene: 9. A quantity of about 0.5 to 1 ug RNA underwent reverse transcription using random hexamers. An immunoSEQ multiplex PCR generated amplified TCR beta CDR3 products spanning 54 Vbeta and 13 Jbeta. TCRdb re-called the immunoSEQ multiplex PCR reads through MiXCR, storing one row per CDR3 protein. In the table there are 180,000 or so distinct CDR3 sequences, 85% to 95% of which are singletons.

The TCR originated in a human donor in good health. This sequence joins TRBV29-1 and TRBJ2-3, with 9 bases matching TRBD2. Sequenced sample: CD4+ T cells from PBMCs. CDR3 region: CSVEGREGTATQYF. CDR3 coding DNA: TGCAGCGTTGAGGGGCGGGAGGGGACGGCTACGCAGTATTTT.